This T cell receptor (beta chain) was sequenced in a study of blood T cell repertoires in COVID-19 (dated by TCRdb to the early 2020s). Regarding the study in general: Samples from collaborators originated in the United States, Italy and Spain and spanned both the acute and convalescent phases of COVID-19. The prospective study material was composed of cDNA or gDNA derived from T cells, B-cell-depleted T cells, or PBMCs. Deeply sampled blood TCRbeta repertoires from subjects exposed to, actively infected with, or recovered from COVID-19 were included in the dataset. The repertoires were made available in a free public database intended to serve as a resource for research on the immune response to SARS-CoV-2. Samples were obtained from the ongoing ImmuneRACE study (first 160 participants) and from 1,254 subjects provided by 6 global collaborators. A de-identified subject ID, COVID-19 status, age in years and sex were almost always included in the sample metadata. Where available, HLA class I and class II types were taken from metadata supplied by the sample provider and were not determined by assay-based typing. The paper as a whole reports these results and caveats: How much clinical and demographic metadata was included differed by source and by participant, and the metadata was provided uncurated.

Trimming at the junction amounts to 3 bases on V and 1 base on J, and the germline ends lie 7 bases apart. Looking up the germline V gene yields CDR1 SGDLS and CDR2 YYNGEE. The CDR3 starts with the cysteine, ends with the phenylalanine, and has 13 residues. The CDR3 DNA has 39 bases and is translated from base 1. In Seattle, one collaborating source enrolled patients while the infection was active and tracked those patients longitudinally over the course of disease. The collaborating institutions used their own protocols to collect whole blood in K2EDTA tubes. For TCRbeta analysis, collaborators shipped samples as frozen whole blood, isolated PBMCs, or DNA extracted from either of those sample types. TCRbeta CDR3 regions were amplified from genomic DNA using the immunoSEQ Assay, a bias-controlled multiplex PCR. Concerning the study's data processing: The number of nucleated cells in each sample was estimated by amplification of reference gene primers within the assay. To quantify the absolute abundance of each unique TCRbeta CDR3 rearrangement, sequence reads were collapsed and filtered. For each sample, productive Simpson clonality was calculated by taking the square root of Simpson's diversity index across productive rearrangements. The table comes from immuneACCESS by way of TCRdb, which keeps in-frame sequences with V and J called. Part of the clones is missing from these tables; in studies checked, under half for an unresolved V gene and the rest for unknown reasons. That table furnishes V, J and clone size, whereas the DNA furnished D and trimming. This sample is represented by about 180,000 clones; 85% of them were singletons. Roughly 5.4% of the sample belongs to the ten largest clones.

Concerning this clone: The antigen it binds to is not known. Nothing much larger sits one base from this clone, and base qualities are not available.

The sequence is built from TRBV9 and TRBJ2-5; TRBD1 is perhaps the D gene, given 5 matching bases. The origin of this receptor is a woman between 50 and 59 years old with COVID-19, enrolled during active disease. The sample taken for sequencing was peripheral blood. The CDR3 reads CASSATAQETQYF. The DNA reads TGTGCCAGCAGCGCGACAGCCCAAGAGACCCAGTACTTC.